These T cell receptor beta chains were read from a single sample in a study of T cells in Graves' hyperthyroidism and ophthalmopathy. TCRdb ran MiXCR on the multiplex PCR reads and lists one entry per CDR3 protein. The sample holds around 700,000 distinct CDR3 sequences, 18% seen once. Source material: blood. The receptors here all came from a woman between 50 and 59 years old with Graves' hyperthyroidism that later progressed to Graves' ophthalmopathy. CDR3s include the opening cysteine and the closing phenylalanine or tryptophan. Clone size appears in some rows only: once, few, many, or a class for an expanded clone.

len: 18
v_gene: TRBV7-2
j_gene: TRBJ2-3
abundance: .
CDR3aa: CASSLVVSGGAIADTQYF

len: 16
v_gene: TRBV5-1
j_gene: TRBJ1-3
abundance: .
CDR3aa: CASSLPATNSGNTIYF

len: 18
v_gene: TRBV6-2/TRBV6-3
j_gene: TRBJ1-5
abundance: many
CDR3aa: CASSYSDYRRGLNQPQHF

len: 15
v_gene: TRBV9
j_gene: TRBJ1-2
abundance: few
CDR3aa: CASSVSGQTNYGYTF

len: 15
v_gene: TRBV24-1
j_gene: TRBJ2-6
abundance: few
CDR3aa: CATSERQSGANVLTF

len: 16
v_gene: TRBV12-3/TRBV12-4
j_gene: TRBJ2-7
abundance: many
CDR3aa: CASSLAQGQRVYEQYF

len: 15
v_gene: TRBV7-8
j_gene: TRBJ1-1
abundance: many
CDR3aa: CASSLPIVGVGEAFF

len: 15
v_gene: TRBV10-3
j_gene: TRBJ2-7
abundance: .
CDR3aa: CAISESTVKSYEQYF

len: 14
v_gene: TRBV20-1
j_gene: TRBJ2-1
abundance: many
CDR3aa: CSARAGGAYNEQFF

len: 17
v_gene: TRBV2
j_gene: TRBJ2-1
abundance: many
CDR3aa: CASSTPTQGTGRDEQFF

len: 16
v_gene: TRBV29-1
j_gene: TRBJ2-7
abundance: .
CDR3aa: CSVEGPGSGLSYEQYF

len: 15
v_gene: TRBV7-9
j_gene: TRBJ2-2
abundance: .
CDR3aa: CASSLATGGTGELFF

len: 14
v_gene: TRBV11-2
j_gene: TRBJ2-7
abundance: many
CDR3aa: CASSLGGASYEQYF

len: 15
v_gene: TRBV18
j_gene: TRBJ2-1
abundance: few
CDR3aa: CASSPIPGSYNEQFF

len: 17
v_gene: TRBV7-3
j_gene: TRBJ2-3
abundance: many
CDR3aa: CASSLSASGGARDTQYF

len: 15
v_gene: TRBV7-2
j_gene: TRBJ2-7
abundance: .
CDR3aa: CASSISSGGFYEQYF

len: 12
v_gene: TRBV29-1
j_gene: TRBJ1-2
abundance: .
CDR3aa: CSVGTGAYGYTF

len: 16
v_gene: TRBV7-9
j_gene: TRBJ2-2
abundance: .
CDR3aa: CASSKERQGRVGELFF

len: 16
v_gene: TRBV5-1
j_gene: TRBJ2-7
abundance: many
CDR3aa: CASSFGGTVAPYEQYF

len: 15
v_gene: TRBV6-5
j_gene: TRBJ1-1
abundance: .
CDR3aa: CASSYLQGMNTEAFF

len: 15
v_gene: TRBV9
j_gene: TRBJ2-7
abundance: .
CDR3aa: CASSGGTAAGYEQYF

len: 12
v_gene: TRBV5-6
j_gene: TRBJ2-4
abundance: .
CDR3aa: CASSTRPNIQYF

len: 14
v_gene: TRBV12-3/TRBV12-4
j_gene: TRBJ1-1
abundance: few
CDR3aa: CASSLPGAGTEAFF

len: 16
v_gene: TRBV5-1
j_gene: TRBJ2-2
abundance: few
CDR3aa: CASSLNEGANTGELFF

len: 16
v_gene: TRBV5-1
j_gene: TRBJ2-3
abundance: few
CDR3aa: CASSLESGLSTDTQYF

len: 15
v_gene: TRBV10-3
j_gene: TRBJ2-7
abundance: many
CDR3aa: CAISASSGGRYEQYF

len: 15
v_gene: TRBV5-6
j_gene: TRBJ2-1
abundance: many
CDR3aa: CASSLVGPSYNEQFF

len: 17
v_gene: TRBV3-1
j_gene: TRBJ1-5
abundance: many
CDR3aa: CASSQDDSPYSNQPQHF